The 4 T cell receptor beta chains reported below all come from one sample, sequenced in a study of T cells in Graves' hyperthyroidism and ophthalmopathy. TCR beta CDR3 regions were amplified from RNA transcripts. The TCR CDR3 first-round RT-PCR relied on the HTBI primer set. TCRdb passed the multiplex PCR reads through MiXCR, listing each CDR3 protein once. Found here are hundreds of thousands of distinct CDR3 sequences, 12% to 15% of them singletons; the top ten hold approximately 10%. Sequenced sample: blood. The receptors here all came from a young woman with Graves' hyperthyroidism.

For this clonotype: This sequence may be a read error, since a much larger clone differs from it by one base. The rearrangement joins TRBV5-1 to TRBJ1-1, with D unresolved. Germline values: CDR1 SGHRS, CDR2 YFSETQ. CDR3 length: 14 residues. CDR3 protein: CASSLASTNTEALF. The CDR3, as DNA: TGCGCCAGCAGCTTAGCCTCTACGAACACTGAAGCTCTCTTT.

The CDR3 DNA reads TGTGCCAGCAGCTTGTTTAGATCCGGGGGCGACGCAGATACGCAGTATTTT. This gives the protein CASSLFRSGGDADTQYF. The rearrangement uses TRBV5-5 and TRBJ2-3; perhaps D is TRBD1 or TRBD2 (6 bases each). V was trimmed by 1 base and J by 4 bases, leaving 19 bases between them. In germline, CDR1 is SGHKS, CDR2 YYEKEE (reference sequence). CDR3 length equals 17 residues.

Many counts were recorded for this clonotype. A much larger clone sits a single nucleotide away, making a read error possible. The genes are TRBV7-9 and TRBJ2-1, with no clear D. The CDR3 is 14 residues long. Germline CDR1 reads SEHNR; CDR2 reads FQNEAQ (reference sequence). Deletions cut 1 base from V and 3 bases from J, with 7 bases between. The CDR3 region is CASSLGGVYNEQFF. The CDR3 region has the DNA TGTGCCAGCAGCTTAGGTGGGGTCTACAATGAGCAGTTCTTC.

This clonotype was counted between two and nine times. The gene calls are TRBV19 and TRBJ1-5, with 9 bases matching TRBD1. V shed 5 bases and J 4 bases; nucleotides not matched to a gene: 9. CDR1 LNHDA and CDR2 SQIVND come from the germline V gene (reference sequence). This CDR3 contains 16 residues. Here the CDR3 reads CASSSRTGVRNQPQHF. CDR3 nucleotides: TGTGCCAGTAGTTCCCGGACAGGGGTCAGGAATCAGCCCCAGCATTTT.